This T cell receptor beta chain is from a study of beta chain features in type 1 diabetes listed by TCRdb under 2018. For context, the study as a whole: No differences in mean age, gender distribution, total cell number or subset yield were found between patients and healthy donors. A total of approximately 100,000,000 sorted cells were examined across all samples, and the number of cells per subset was strongly correlated with RNA yield. In the study, TCRB repertoires of sorted circulating CD4+ T cell subsets from recently diagnosed type 1 diabetes patients were compared with those of matched healthy donors. Regulatory and stem cell-like memory subsets were obtained from only 8 patients and roughly 8 healthy donors, while naive and central memory subsets were obtained from all 30 or so donors. Study-wide findings and limitations: At VDJ recombination sites, patients with type 1 diabetes made fewer insertions and deleted more nucleotides, a pattern implying thymic rearrangement abnormalities. HLA sub-analyses involved small numbers of individuals, so any influence of HLA type on TCRB rearrangement remained unresolved. Sequencing cDNA rather than genomic DNA could over-represent highly expressing activated cells, although activation and CD3 levels did not differ between groups. PCR might favor shorter templates, but patient and control samples were amplified and corrected together, so any skew would affect both groups equally. Type 1 diabetes patients showed a moderate but significant shortening of TCRB CDR3 length in all four CD4+ subsets. Naive, central memory and regulatory TCRB repertoires appeared to be more alike among patients than among healthy donors.

The entire isolated RNA was reverse transcribed using the High Capacity cDNA Reverse Transcription Kit, and thus expressed TCRB transcripts were sequenced. Deep immunoSEQ sequencing was applied to naive, central memory and regulatory T cell samples, giving an average of about 3.8 million total reads per sample. Sorted cells were lysed in RLT buffer, and RNA was extracted using DNase-treated RNeasy Micro or Mini kits according to cell number. To prevent cross-contamination, each cell subset was processed individually, whereas patient and healthy donor samples were processed jointly. Using the immunoSEQ multiplex PCR, TCRB sequences were amplified from cDNA into 87-bp fragments spanning the CDR3 region. Sequencing of the amplicons was performed on the Illumina HiSeq platform. The original methods were these. PCR bias was corrected computationally using synthetic template baselines, and reads within Hamming distance 2 were collapsed, with unmergeable singletons discarded. Reads were aligned to IMGT to assign V, D and J genes, CDR3 length, and insertions or deletions at six rearrangement sites. Clonotype counts were normalized to sorted cell number within each subset before computing true diversity and Gini coefficients with the tcR R package. The overlap coefficient, calculated on TCRB nucleotide sequences, was used to measure repertoire sharing. As a proxy for the pre-selection repertoire, out-of-frame TCRB sequences from naive cells were analyzed. In TCRdb, the immuneACCESS table is reduced to in-frame sequences with V and J assigned. These tables do not hold every clone; where another copy was compared, an unresolved V gene accounts for under half, and the others remain unexplained. The D gene and trimming were derived from the DNA, and the V and J assignments and clone size from that table. The sample has roughly 310,000 clones on record, approximately 10% of them singletons. Of the sample, around 0.015% is held by the ten largest clones.

Each donor gave one peripheral blood draw, around 0.12 L on average, collected into heparinised tubes. Using a panel that included CD45RO, CCR7, CD25, CD127, CD95 and CD27, naive, central memory, regulatory and stem cell-like memory CD4+ T cells were sorted on a BD FACSAria II. All sorted populations exceeded 95% purity. PBMCs were isolated immediately by Lymphoprep density gradient centrifugation and stained directly without culture. Samples were stained and sorted in pairs, with one healthy donor and one patient per experiment, so that batch effects were minimized. As concerns this clone: Its antigen target is currently unknown. Base qualities are not recorded, but no much larger clone differs from it by a single base.

Trimming leaves V shorter by 4 bases and J shorter by 6 bases, with the junction holding 10 bases beyond the gene matches. Inclusive of the bounding cysteine and phenylalanine, the CDR3 is 18 residues long. Only the CDR3 part of the read is kept: 54 bases, read in frame from the first base. Looking up the germline V gene yields CDR1 LGHNA and CDR2 YNFKEQ. The rearranged segments are TRBV4-2 and TRBJ2-1; 15 middle bases align to TRBD2. What was sequenced was naive CD4+ T cells from blood. Taken with the paper, the label for cell subset or site translates to: true naive CD4+ T cells. The clonotype originates from a woman under 40 in good health. The sequence in DNA is TGTGCCAGCAGCCCGGGACTAGCGGGAGGTCCCGGACTCAATGAGCAGTTCTTC. Translated, this is CASSPGLAGGPGLNEQFF.